This T cell receptor (beta chain) was captured by sequencing in a study of metastatic and nonmetastatic thyroid tumors. TCRdb recomputed clones from the PCR reads via MiXCR. The repertoire has about 40,000 clones, more than 9.5% of them found once; the top ten carry approximately 20%. Every patient was untreated before thyroid surgery. The CDR3 runs 13 residues. V lost 5 bases to trimming and J lost 7 bases, with 12 bases between them. Germline V gives CDR1 SGHTA, CDR2 FQGNSA. Sample: blood. The gene calls are TRBV7-2 and TRBJ1-5; D unclear. This sequence was found in a female donor with papillary thyroid cancer or a benign thyroid nodule (not recorded which). Some clones in this sample may be carry-over from other donors' samples. In DNA form, the CDR3 reads TGTGCCAGCAGCCCTATTGTTGCGCAGCCCCAGCATTTT. It is translated as CASSPIVAQPQHF.